This T cell receptor beta chain was found in a study of OX40 agonist ivuxolimab in advanced cancers. Broader study findings: Averaging showed that CD8+ T cells had more expanded clones than CD4+ did.

V was pared by 4 bases and J by 5 bases, with 17 bases between. CDR3 length equals 16 residues. CDR1 and CDR2 from the germline V gene are SGHAT and FQNNGV. Regarding this clone: Its antigen remains unknown.

This table comes from immunoSEQ multiplex PCR, and its TCRdb copy is limited to in-frame clones, with some not included. The sample has 75,000 to 90,000 clones, more than 80% seen once. The V call is TRBV11-2, the J call TRBJ2-2; possible D gene TRBD2, 7 bases. Sequenced material: CD4+ or CD8+ T cells sorted from blood, taken in a trial of the OX40 agonist ivuxolimab. The sequence was obtained from an adult with an advanced solid tumor such as melanoma, head and neck, liver or kidney cancer. This CDR3 reads CASSSGGRVGTGELFF. DNA for the CDR3: TGTGCCAGCAGCTCCGGGGGGCGGGTTGGTACCGGGGAGCTGTTTTTT.